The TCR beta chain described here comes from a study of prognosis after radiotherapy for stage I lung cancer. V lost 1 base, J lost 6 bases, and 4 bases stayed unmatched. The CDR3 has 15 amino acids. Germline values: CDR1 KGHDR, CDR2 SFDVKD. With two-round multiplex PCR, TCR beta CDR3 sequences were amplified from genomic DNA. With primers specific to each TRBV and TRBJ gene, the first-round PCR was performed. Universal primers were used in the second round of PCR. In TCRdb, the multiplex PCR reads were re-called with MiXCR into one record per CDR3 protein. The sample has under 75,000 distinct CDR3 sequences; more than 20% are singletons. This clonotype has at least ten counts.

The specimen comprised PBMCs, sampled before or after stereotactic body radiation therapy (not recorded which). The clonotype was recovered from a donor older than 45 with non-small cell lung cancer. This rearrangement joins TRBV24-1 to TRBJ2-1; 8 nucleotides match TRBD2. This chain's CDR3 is CATSDFSGAINEQFF. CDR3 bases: TGTGCCACCAGTGATTTTAGCGGGGCCATCAATGAGCAGTTCTTC.